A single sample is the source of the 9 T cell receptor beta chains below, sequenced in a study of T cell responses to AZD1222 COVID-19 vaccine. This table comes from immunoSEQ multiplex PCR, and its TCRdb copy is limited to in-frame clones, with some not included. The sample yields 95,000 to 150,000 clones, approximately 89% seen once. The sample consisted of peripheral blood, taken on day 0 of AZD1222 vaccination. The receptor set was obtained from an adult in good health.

CDR3 nucleotides: TGCGCCAGCCGCCTGGCGGGCGGCACCGGGGAGCTGTTTTTT. This gives the protein CASRLAGGTGELFF. This chain links TRBV5-1 with TRBJ2-2; TRBD2 might be the D (5 bases). CDR3 size: 14 residues. Germline CDR1 SGHRS, CDR2 YFSETQ. Trimming took 7 bases from V and 4 from J, leaving 14 bases between them.

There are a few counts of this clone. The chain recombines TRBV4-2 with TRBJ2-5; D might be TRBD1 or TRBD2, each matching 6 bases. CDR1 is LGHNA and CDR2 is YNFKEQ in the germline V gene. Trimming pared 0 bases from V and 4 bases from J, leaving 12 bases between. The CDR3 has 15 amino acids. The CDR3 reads CASSQDLGGPETQYF. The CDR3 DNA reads TGTGCCAGCAGCCAAGATCTGGGGGGCCCAGAGACCCAGTACTTC.

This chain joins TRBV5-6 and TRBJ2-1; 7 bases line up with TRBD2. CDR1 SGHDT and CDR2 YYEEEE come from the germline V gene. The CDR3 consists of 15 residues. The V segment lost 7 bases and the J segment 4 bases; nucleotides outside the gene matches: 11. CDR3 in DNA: TGTGCCAGCGAACCGACGGGGGGACTATACAATGAGCAGTTCTTC. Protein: CASEPTGGLYNEQFF. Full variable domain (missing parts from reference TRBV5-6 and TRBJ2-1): DAGVTQSPTHLIKTRGQQVTLRCSPKSGHDTVSWYQQALGQGPQFIFQYYEEEERQRGNFPDRFSGHQFPNYSSELNVNALLLGDSALYLCASEPTGGLYNEQFFGPGTRLTVL.

CDR3 in DNA: TGCAGCGTTGAAGTGCAGGGGTGGAGCACTGAAGCTTTCTTT. The encoded protein is CSVEVQGWSTEAFF. The rearrangement links TRBV29-1 to TRBJ1-1; the D gene is possibly TRBD1 (6 bases). Trimming shortened V by 1 base and J by 4 bases, and 13 bases separated the two germline ends. Germline V gives CDR1 SQVTM, CDR2 ANQGSEA. CDR3 size: 14 residues.

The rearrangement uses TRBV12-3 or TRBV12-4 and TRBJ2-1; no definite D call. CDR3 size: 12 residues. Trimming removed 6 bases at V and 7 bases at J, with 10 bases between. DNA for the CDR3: TGTGCCAGCAGGACGGCGGCTAATGAGCAGTTCTTC. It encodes CASRTAANEQFF.

The CDR3 sequence is CASSLEGQKILNTEAFF. CDR3 in DNA: TGCGCCAGCAGCCTGGAGGGACAGAAAATATTGAACACTGAAGCTTTCTTT. V gene TRBV5-1 combines with J gene TRBJ1-1; 7 positions agree with TRBD1. The ends lost 4 bases at V and 0 bases at J; junction bases unmatched: 12. CDR1 SGHRS and CDR2 YFSETQ come from the germline V gene. This CDR3 comprises 17 residues.

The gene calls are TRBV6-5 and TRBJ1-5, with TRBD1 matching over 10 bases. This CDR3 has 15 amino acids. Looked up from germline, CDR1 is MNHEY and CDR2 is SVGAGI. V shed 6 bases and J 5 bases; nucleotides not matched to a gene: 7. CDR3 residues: CASSSAGQGYQPQHF. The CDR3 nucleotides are TGTGCCAGCAGCTCGGCGGGACAGGGGTATCAGCCCCAGCATTTT.

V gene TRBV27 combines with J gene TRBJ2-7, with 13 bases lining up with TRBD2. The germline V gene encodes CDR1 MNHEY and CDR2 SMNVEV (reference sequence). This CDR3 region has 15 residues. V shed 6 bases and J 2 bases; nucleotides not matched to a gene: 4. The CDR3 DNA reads TGTGCCAGCAGCCATACTAGCGGGAGGGCCTACGAGCAGTACTTC. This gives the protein CASSHTSGRAYEQYF.

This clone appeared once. DNA for the CDR3: TGTGCCAGCAGTTTCGGAGGGGGCGGAAAGACCCAGTACTTC. Translating gives CASSFGGGGKTQYF. The rearrangement links TRBV28 to TRBJ2-5; a weak D match, TRBD1 (7 bases). V was clipped by 3 bases and J by 6 bases, with 14 bases between them. Germline V CDR1 and CDR2: MDHEN, SYDVKM. The CDR3 has 14 amino acids.